Included here is one TCR beta chain sequence, with context. This record comes from a study of control samples from healthy donors and cancer patients. With V trimmed by 2 bases and J by 3 bases, 1 base remained unmatched. The CDR3 is 14 residues long. Germline lookup yields CDR1 MNHNY and CDR2 SVGAGI (reference sequence). Clones were sequenced by immunoSEQ multiplex PCR, and TCRdb holds only the in-frame ones, with some missing. The data contain roughly 74,000 clones, approximately 94% of them singletons. Sequenced: blood. This clonotype was sampled from a woman in her late teens or twenties in good health. This chain connects TRBV6-6 to TRBJ1-2; 9 bases map to TRBD1. The CDR3 nucleotides read TGTGCCAGCAGTTACCGGGACAGGGACTATGGCTACACCTTC. Protein: CASSYRDRDYGYTF.